The 2 T cell receptor beta chains listed next were all sequenced from one sample in a study of blood T cell repertoires in COVID-19. The table came from immunoSEQ multiplex PCR; TCRdb's copy has only in-frame clones and leaves some out. Seen here are roughly 120,000 clones, about 90% observed once, and the top ten hold more than 3%. Sequenced material: peripheral blood. All receptors come from a woman aged 55-75 years with COVID-19, enrolled during active disease.

The chain is built from TRBV5-1 and TRBJ2-5, with no clear D. Germline loops: CDR1 SGHRS, CDR2 YFSETQ. The CDR3 runs to 11 residues. The V and J ends lost 5 bases and 4 bases respectively, with 6 bases between them. CDR3 protein: CASSLRETQYF. The CDR3, as DNA: TGCGCCAGCAGTCTGCGAGAGACCCAGTACTTC.

The gene calls are TRBV18 and TRBJ2-2; D is undetermined. Germline V gives CDR1 KGHSH, CDR2 LQKENI. The CDR3 runs to 16 residues. With 0 bases removed from V and 5 bases from J, the gap between germline ends came to 13 bases. The CDR3 DNA is TGTGCCAGCTCACCACCGAATAATCCGGTTACCGGGGAGCTGTTTTTT. Its translation: CASSPPNNPVTGELFF.